This T cell receptor (beta chain) was captured in a study of blood T cell repertoires in COVID-19. Overall study context: Samples taken during acute and convalescent COVID-19 were collected in the United States, Italy and Spain. Sample material is recorded as cDNA or gDNA derived from T cells, B-cell-depleted T cells, or PBMCs.

CDR3 size: 11 residues. The germline V gene has CDR1 GTSNPN and CDR2 SVGIG (reference sequence). Trimming left V 5 bases short and J 5 bases short, with 9 bases between. This table comes from immunoSEQ multiplex PCR, and its TCRdb copy is limited to in-frame clones, with some not included. The sample consists of roughly 180,000 clones, 80% to 90% of them appearing once. This chain joins TRBV30 and TRBJ1-1; no firm D call. The material sequenced was peripheral blood. The origin of this receptor is a woman in her forties with COVID-19, enrolled during active disease. In nucleotides, the CDR3 is TGTGCCTGGGGGCGGAGTACTGAAGCTTTCTTT. Translation gives CAWGRSTEAFF.